A single sample gave rise to the 27 T cell receptor beta chains below, sequenced in a study of blood T cells in healthy people across ages. The second PCR ran about 6 to 12 cycles with a sample-barcoded 5' primer and J-beta primers. TCRdb independently ran MiXCR on the 5' RACE reads; one entry per CDR3 protein. The sample yields around 990,000 distinct CDR3 sequences, around 27% seen once. These data also featured in a second study, about T cells of mothers and their children.

Sequenced: blood. These receptors came from a girl aged 2-9 years in good health.

This clonotype was counted only a few times. The V call is TRBV14, the J call TRBJ1-1; D unresolved. This CDR3 region has 15 residues. CDR1 SGHDN and CDR2 FVKESK come from the germline V gene. V lost 1 base to trimming and J lost 0 bases, with 9 bases between them. The CDR3 DNA follows: TGTGCCAGCAGCCAAGGAGGCAGGTTGAACACTGAAGCTTTCTTT. It translates to CASSQGGRLNTEAFF.

The table lists this clonotype with a few counts. The V and J genes are TRBV11-2 and TRBJ2-5, with TRBD2 identical over 8 bases. The closer fit of TRBJ2-1 to the DNA end suggests the J call may be wrong. In germline, CDR1 is SGHAT, CDR2 FQNNGV. The CDR3 is 16 residues long. CDR3 sequence (DNA): TGTGCCAGCAGCCCGCTAGCGGGTTCCCTGGGGGATGAGCAGTTCTTC. This codes for CASSPLAGSLGDEQFF.

This clonotype came up a few times. This chain connects TRBV6-5 to TRBJ2-5; 14 bases match TRBD2. The trim removed 0 bases at V and 5 bases at J, leaving 8 bases unmatched. CDR1 and CDR2 (germline): MNHEY, SVGAGI. This CDR3 comprises 18 residues. This CDR3 reads CASSYSIGLAGGGETQYF. The DNA of the CDR3 is TGTGCCAGCAGTTACTCGATTGGACTAGCGGGAGGTGGGGAGACCCAGTACTTC.

The chain links TRBV12-5 to TRBJ1-1; the match to TRBD1 covers 9 bases. CDR3 length: 20 residues. Germline CDR1 LGHNT, CDR2 FRNRAP. V shed 8 bases and J 1 base; nucleotides not matched to a gene: 23. CDR3 coding DNA: TGTGCTAGTCGGGGGGGACCGTTTACAGGGGGCCTGGAGAAGAACACTGAAGCTTTCTTT. Residues: CASRGGPFTGGLEKNTEAFF.

This clonotype was counted a few times. V is TRBV29-1 and J is TRBJ1-1; the D is unclear. V dropped 4 bases and J dropped 5 bases, with 11 bases sitting between them. Germline loops: CDR1 SQVTM, CDR2 ANQGSEA. The CDR3 is 12 residues long. CDR3 nucleotides: TGCAGCGTTGTCACCGACGCGACTGAAGCTTTCTTT. This codes for CSVVTDATEAFF.

This chain joins TRBV24-1 and TRBJ2-5; unclear D gene. The J call may be incorrect, as the DNA end agrees better with TRBJ2-1. The germline CDR1 and CDR2 sequences are KGHDR and SFDVKD. This CDR3 is built from 16 residues. Here the CDR3 reads CATSDLIESTYNEQFF. CDR3 bases: TGTGCCACCAGTGATTTGATAGAGTCGACCTACAATGAGCAGTTCTTC.

In this sample, this clonotype turned up a few times. J is TRBJ2-7 and V is TRBV7-8; D could derive from TRBD1 or TRBD2 (5 bases each). Trimming cost V 0 bases and J 2 bases, with 11 bases left between them. This CDR3 is 15 amino acids long. Germline V gene data show CDR1 as SGHVS and CDR2 as FQNEAQ. The CDR3 here is CASSLATGAPYEQYF. Written as DNA, the CDR3 is TGTGCCAGCAGCTTAGCTACCGGGGCCCCCTACGAGCAGTACTTC.

The rearrangement uses TRBV5-1 and TRBJ2-5; D gene ambiguous. The end of the DNA is better explained by TRBJ2-7, so the J call may be wrong. Germline CDR1 is SGHRS and CDR2 is YFSETQ. The CDR3 has 14 residues. The chain's CDR3 is CASSLNPGSYEQYF. CDR3 DNA sequence: TGCGCCAGCAGCTTGAACCCAGGCTCCTACGAGCAGTACTTC.

The V and J genes are TRBV6-2 or TRBV6-3 and TRBJ2-5, with D hard to call. Germline CDR1 and CDR2: MNHEY and SVGEGT. The CDR3 has 15 residues. Deletions cut 4 bases from V and 4 bases from J, with 16 bases between. The CDR3 DNA sequence: TGTGCCAGCAGTTCCCCCGGGCCCTCTTCAGAGACCCAGTACTTC. This gives the protein CASSSPGPSSETQYF.

This clonotype was observed a handful of times. The rearrangement uses TRBV27 and TRBJ2-5, with D unresolved. The CDR3 consists of 14 residues. Trimming cost V 2 bases and J 3 bases, with 10 bases left between them. Germline CDR1 MNHEY, CDR2 SMNVEV (reference sequence). CDR3: CASSLDGLEETQYF. CDR3 sequence (DNA): TGTGCCAGCAGTTTAGACGGCTTAGAAGAGACCCAGTACTTC.

The chain has TRBV5-1 and TRBJ2-5; 7 bases agree with TRBD2. CDR1 is SGHRS, CDR2 YFSETQ, per germline. Germline trimming cut 2 bases from V and 7 bases from J; bases unmatched to any gene: 5. This CDR3 has 13 amino acids. CDR3 sequence reads: CASSLTPGGTQYF. The DNA of the CDR3 is TGCGCCAGCAGCTTAACGCCGGGGGGGACCCAGTACTTC.

This clonotype turned up a few times. The V gene is TRBV7-2, the J gene TRBJ2-1; 11 nucleotides match TRBD2. This CDR3 spans 14 amino acids. Trimming at V came to 5 bases and at J to 14 bases, leaving 11 bases not matched to a gene. Germline lookup yields CDR1 SGHTA and CDR2 FQGNSA. The CDR3 nucleotides are TGTGCCAGCAGCCCAGGACTAGCGGGTCCGGGGGAGTTCTTC. It codes for CASSPGLAGPGEFF.

This clonotype has a handful of counts. CDR3 in amino acids: CASGPPSGNEQFF. In nucleotides, the CDR3 is TGTGCTAGTGGTCCGCCCTCGGGGAATGAGCAGTTCTTC. The V gene is TRBV12-5, the J gene TRBJ2-1, with a tentative D call TRBD2 (5 bases). CDR3 length: 13 amino acids. Germline CDR1 LGHNT, CDR2 FRNRAP. Trimming took off 5 bases at V and 7 bases at J, with 12 bases between the two ends.

This clonotype was counted only a few times. The chain employs TRBV12-3 or TRBV12-4 and TRBJ1-5, with D uncertain. This CDR3 spans 14 amino acids. Trimming took 8 bases from V and 5 from J, leaving 16 bases between them. The CDR3 is CASGIHGSDQPQHF. The CDR3 bases are TGTGCCAGCGGCATACATGGGTCGGATCAGCCCCAGCATTTT.

This clonotype was seen a handful of times. J is TRBJ2-5 and V is TRBV3-1; D is undetermined. CDR1 and CDR2 (germline): LGHDT, YNNKEL (reference sequence). This CDR3 region has 14 residues. V lost 0 bases, J lost 3 bases, and 8 bases lay in between. Here the CDR3 DNA reads TGTGCCAGCAGCCAAGAAGTCCTAGAAGAGACCCAGTACTTC. It codes for CASSQEVLEETQYF.

A few counts support this clonotype. The chain employs TRBV5-1 and TRBJ2-7; unclear D gene. The V end lost 0 bases, the J end lost 2 bases, and 9 bases lay between the germline ends. The CDR3 has 14 residues. In germline, CDR1 is SGHRS, CDR2 YFSETQ. DNA for the CDR3: TGCGCCAGCAGCTTGGCGGCTGCGCCCTACGAGCAGTACTTC. Residues: CASSLAAAPYEQYF.

CDR3 sequence reads: CASSLGDRAEQYF. DNA for the CDR3: TGCGCCAGCAGCCTGGGGGACAGGGCCGAGCAGTACTTC. This chain connects TRBV5-1 to TRBJ2-7; TRBD1 matches at 9 bases. The V gene's germline CDR1 is SGHRS and CDR2 YFSETQ. The CDR3 is 13 residues long. J lost 6 bases, V lost 4 bases, and 5 bases had no gene match.

This clonotype was seen more than once but under ten times. The chain has TRBV7-3 and TRBJ2-5, with 7 bases lining up with TRBD2. The J call may be in error: the DNA end matches TRBJ2-1 better. CDR1 SGHTA and CDR2 FQGTGA come from the germline V gene. CDR3 length: 15 amino acids. Here the CDR3 DNA reads TGTGCCAGCAGCCCCAGCTGGGTTGCGGGGGATGAGCAGTTCTTC. It specifies CASSPSWVAGDEQFF.

This chain joins TRBV9 and TRBJ2-1, with TRBD2 matching over 15 bases. The length of the CDR3 is 18 residues. Germline V gives CDR1 SGDLS, CDR2 YYNGEE. V lost 0 bases and J lost 5; bases outside the gene matches: 6. This chain's CDR3 is CASSVGTSGRVGDNEQFF. The CDR3 region has the DNA TGTGCCAGCAGCGTAGGGACTAGCGGGAGGGTTGGGGACAATGAGCAGTTCTTC.

This clonotype was counted a few times. V gene TRBV9 combines with J gene TRBJ1-4; D is unresolved. The CDR3 extends over 16 amino acids. V was cut by 2 bases and J by 0 bases, with 11 bases left in between. Germline V gene sequence: CDR1 SGDLS, CDR2 YYNGEE. The CDR3 nucleotides read TGTGCCAGCAGCGTTCGTGGCGGGACAACTAATGAAAAACTGTTTTTT. This codes for CASSVRGGTTNEKLFF.

This clonotype was counted between two and nine times. CDR3 DNA sequence: TGTGCCAGCAGCCCGCCAGAGGACAGGGTCGATGAGCAGTTCTTC. Protein sequence: CASSPPEDRVDEQFF. The V and J genes are TRBV7-9 and TRBJ2-1; TRBD1 aligns across 8 bases. V was clipped by 5 bases and J by 8 bases; unmatched bases: 11. Germline V gene lookup returns CDR1 SEHNR and CDR2 FQNEAQ (reference sequence). The CDR3 has 15 residues.

This clonotype was found a few times. CDR3 in DNA: TGCGCCAGCAGCCAAGACGGCAGTCAGGCCGGTGGCTACACCTTC. This codes for CASSQDGSQAGGYTF. This chain links TRBV4-3 with TRBJ1-2; D not resolved. CDR3 size: 15 residues. With 0 bases removed from V and 7 bases from J, the gap between germline ends came to 15 bases. Germline CDR1 and CDR2: LGHNA and YSLEER.

This clonotype was detected a few times. V usage is TRBV10-3 and J usage is TRBJ2-5; TRBD1 aligns across 7 bases. The tail of the sequence fits TRBJ2-7 better, so the J call may be wrong. Germline CDR1 is ENHRY and CDR2 is SYGVKD. This CDR3 comprises 17 residues. CDR3 coding DNA: TGTGCCATCAGTGAGTCGGGTAGGGGACAGCAGGTCGACGAGCAGTACTTC. It yields the protein CAISESGRGQQVDEQYF.

The chain carries TRBV29-1 and TRBJ1-1, with D uncertain. Germline V gene lookup returns CDR1 SQVTM and CDR2 ANQGSEA. CDR3 size: 13 residues. V lost 4 bases and J 3 bases, leaving 12 bases between the germline ends. In DNA form, the CDR3 reads TGCAGCGTTGGATTGAGTAGATACACTGAAGCTTTCTTT. It encodes CSVGLSRYTEAFF.

The sample holds a few counts of this clonotype. This chain links TRBV21-1 with TRBJ2-1. TRBV21-1 is described as a pseudogene. The CDR3 runs to 16 residues. This chain's CDR3 is CASSSRISRPRNEQFF. In DNA, the CDR3 is TGTGCCAGCAGCTCGCGAATAAGCAGGCCACGGAATGAGCAGTTCTTC.

The chain links TRBV4-1 to TRBJ2-6; 8 bases align to TRBD1. CDR3 length equals 16 residues. Germline CDR1 MGHRA, CDR2 YSYEKL. V lost 3 bases to trimming and J lost 6 bases; unmatched junction nucleotides: 7. CDR3 amino acids: CASSHRQGYEANVLTF. DNA for the CDR3: TGCGCCAGCAGCCATAGACAGGGGTACGAGGCCAACGTCCTGACTTTC.

This clonotype turned up a few times. This chain joins TRBV18 and TRBJ2-5; no firm D call. The CDR3 is 12 amino acids. Looked up from germline, CDR1 is KGHSH and CDR2 is LQKENI. Deletions cut 3 bases from V and 4 bases from J, with 6 bases between. The chain's CDR3 is CASSPPTETQYF. Here the CDR3 DNA reads TGTGCCAGCTCACCGCCCACAGAGACCCAGTACTTC.